This T cell receptor beta chain was sequenced for a study of T cell clusters in autoimmune cytopenias. Study-level findings and limits: No cluster-lack signature appeared between secondary cytopenia and chronic lymphocytic leukemia patients, apparently due to lymphoma masking.

TRB was amplified from about 270 ng of peripheral blood genomic DNA per sample. TRB rearrangements were amplified by touch-down multiplex PCR with mixed TRB-A/B primers. TCRdb re-called the multiplex PCR reads and gives one entry per CDR3 protein, without DNA. The clone table shows about 15,000 distinct CDR3 sequences, with the ten largest holding around 3.3%. In regard to this clonotype: The antigen is not known.

The same sample was also used in a study of T cell repertoires in aging, cancer and after chemotherapy. That source notes: Donor ages fell into six groups from 30 or younger up to 70 or older. No conclusions about immunological memory after chemotherapy can be drawn from the repertoire data.

This TCR derives from a human donor in good health. Material: peripheral blood.

The CDR3 sequence: CASSVKGQGGYEQYF. This chain uses TRBV19 with TRBJ2-7; TCRdb names TRBD1, which stays unverified in the absence of DNA. Germline V gene data show CDR1 as LNHDA and CDR2 as SQIVND (reference sequence). CDR3 length: 15 residues.